This T cell receptor (beta chain) appears in the sequencing data of a study of cytomegalovirus exposure and HLA in healthy donors. The study, taken as a whole, reports: The classifier reportedly diagnosed cytomegalovirus status with high specificity and sensitivity.

13 Jbeta primers and 60 Vbeta primers were used for the PCR. Sequencing used immunoSEQ multiplex PCR; TCRdb keeps in-frame clones, though not all of them. Among about 68,000 clones listed, 75% to 85% were seen once. About this clone: Its antigen is still unknown.

V trimming: 1 base; J trimming: 6 bases; junction bases outside the gene matches: 7. The CDR3 contains 16 residues. Germline V gene data show CDR1 as SGHTA and CDR2 as FQGTGA. V usage is TRBV7-3 and J usage is TRBJ2-1; 9 bases are shared with TRBD1. The TCR comes from a human donor in good health. The source material was PBMCs. The CDR3 protein is CASSLNTGGFANEQFF. In DNA form, the CDR3 reads TGTGCCAGCAGCTTAAATACAGGGGGCTTTGCCAATGAGCAGTTCTTC.